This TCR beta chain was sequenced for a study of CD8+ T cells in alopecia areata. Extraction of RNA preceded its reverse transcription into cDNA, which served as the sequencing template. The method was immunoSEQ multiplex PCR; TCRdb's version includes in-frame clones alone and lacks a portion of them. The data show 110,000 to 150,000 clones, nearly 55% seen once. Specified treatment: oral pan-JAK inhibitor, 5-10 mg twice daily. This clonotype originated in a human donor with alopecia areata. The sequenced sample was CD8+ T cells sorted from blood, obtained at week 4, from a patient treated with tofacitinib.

DNA for the CDR3: TGTGCCAGCACGGGCTCTGGAAACACCATATATTTT. As protein: CASTGSGNTIYF. The J gene is TRBJ1-3, the V gene TRBV5-4; D ambiguous. CDR1 and CDR2 from the germline V gene are SGHNT and YYREEE (reference sequence). The CDR3 runs to 12 residues. V was trimmed by 6 bases and J by 0 bases, leaving 4 bases between them.